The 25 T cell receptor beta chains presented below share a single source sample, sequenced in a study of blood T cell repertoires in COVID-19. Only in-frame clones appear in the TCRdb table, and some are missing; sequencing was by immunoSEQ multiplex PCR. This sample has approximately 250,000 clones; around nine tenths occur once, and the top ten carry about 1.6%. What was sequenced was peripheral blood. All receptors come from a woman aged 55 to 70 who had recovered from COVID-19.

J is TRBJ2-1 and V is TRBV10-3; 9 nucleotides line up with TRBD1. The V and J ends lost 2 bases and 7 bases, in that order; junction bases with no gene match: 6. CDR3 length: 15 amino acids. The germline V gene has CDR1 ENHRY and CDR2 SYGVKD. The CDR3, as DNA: TGTGCCATCAGTGAGGGTTGGGACAGGGATAATGAGCAGTTCTTC. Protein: CAISEGWDRDNEQFF.

The CDR3 sequence: CASSVPGQGGGYTF. The CDR3 DNA reads as TGTGCCAGCAGTGTCCCGGGACAGGGGGGTGGCTACACCTTC. This rearrangement joins TRBV2 to TRBJ1-2, with 11 bases fitting TRBD1. J was trimmed by 7 bases and V by 4 bases; bases with no gene match: 5. The V gene's germline CDR1 is SNHLY and CDR2 FYNNEI. This CDR3 contains 14 residues. Complete variable domain (other parts from reference TRBV2 and TRBJ1-2): EPEVTQTPSHQVTQMGQEVILRCVPISNHLYFYWYRQILGQKVEFLVSFYNNEISEKSEIFDDQFSVERPDGSNFTLKIRSTKLEDSAMYFCASSVPGQGGGYTFGSGTRLTVV.

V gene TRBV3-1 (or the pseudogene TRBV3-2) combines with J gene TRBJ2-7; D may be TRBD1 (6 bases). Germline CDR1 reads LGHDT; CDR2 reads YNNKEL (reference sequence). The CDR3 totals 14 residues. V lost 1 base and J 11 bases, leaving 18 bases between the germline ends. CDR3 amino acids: CASSQGTGTPRKYF. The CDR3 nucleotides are TGTGCCAGCAGCCAAGGAACGGGGACACCCAGGAAGTACTTC.

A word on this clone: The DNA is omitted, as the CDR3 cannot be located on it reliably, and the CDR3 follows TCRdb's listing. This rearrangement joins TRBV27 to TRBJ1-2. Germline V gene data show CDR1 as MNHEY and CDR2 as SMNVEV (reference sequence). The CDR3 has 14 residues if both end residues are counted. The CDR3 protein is CASTSVGANYGYTF.

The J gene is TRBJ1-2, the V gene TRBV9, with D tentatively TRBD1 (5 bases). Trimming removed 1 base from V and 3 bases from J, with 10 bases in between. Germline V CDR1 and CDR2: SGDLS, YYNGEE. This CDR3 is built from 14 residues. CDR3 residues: CASSVRWGDYGYTF. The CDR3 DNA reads TGTGCCAGCAGCGTACGGTGGGGGGACTATGGCTACACCTTC. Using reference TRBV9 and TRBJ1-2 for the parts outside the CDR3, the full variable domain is DSGVTQTPKHLITATGQRVTLRCSPRSGDLSVYWYQQSLDQGLQFLIQYYNGEERAKGNILERFSAQQFPDLHSELNLSSLELGDSALYFCASSVRWGDYGYTFGSGTRLTVV.

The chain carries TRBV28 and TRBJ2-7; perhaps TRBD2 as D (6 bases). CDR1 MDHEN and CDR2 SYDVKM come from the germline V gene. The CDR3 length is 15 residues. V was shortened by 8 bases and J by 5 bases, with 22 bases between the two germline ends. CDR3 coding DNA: TGTGCCAGCTCCCGCCCCCGGAGGGGTCAGGACGAGCAGTACTTC. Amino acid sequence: CASSRPRRGQDEQYF. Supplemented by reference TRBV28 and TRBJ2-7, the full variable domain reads DVKVTQSSRYLVKRTGEKVFLECVQDMDHENMFWYRQDPGLGLRLIYFSYDVKMKEKGDIPEGYSVSREKKERFSLILESASTNQTSMYLCASSRPRRGQDEQYFGPGTRLTVT.

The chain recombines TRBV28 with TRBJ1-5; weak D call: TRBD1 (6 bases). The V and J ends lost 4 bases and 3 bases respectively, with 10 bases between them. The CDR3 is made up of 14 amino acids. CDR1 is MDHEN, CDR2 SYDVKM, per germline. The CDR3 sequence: CASSSGQTNQPQHF. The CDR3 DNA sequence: TGTGCCAGCAGTTCCGGACAGACCAATCAGCCCCAGCATTTT.

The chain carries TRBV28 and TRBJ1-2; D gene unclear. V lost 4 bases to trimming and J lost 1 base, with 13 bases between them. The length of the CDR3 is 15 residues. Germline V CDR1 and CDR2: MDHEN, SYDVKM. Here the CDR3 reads CASSSPPTNNYGYTF. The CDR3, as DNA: TGTGCCAGCAGTTCCCCCCCGACAAATAACTATGGCTACACCTTC.

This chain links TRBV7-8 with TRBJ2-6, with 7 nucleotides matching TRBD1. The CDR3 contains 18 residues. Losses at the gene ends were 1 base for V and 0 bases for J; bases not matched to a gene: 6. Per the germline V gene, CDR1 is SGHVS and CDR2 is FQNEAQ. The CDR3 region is CASSLVGTDLSGANVLTF. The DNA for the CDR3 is TGTGCCAGCAGCTTAGTCGGGACAGACCTCTCTGGGGCCAACGTCCTGACTTTC.

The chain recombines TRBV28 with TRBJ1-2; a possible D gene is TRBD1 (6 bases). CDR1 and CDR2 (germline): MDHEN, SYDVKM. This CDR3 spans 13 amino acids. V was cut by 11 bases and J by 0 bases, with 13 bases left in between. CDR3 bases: TGTGCCGGTTCCGCAGGGGCTAACTATGGCTACACCTTC. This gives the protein CAGSAGANYGYTF.

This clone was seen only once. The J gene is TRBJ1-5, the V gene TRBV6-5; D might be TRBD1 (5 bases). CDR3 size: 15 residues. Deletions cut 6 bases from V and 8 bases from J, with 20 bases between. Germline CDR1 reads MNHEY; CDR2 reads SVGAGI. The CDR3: CASRPRGRGGKPQHF. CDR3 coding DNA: TGTGCCAGCAGACCGCGGGGAAGGGGTGGGAAGCCCCAGCATTTT.

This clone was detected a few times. In DNA form, the CDR3 reads TGTGCCATCAGTGAGGACAGCCTTAACACTGAAGCTTTCTTT. It codes for CAISEDSLNTEAFF. This chain links TRBV10-3 with TRBJ1-1, with a tentative D call TRBD1 (5 bases). This CDR3 comprises 14 residues. Trimming pared 2 bases from V and 2 bases from J, leaving 9 bases between. The germline V gene has CDR1 ENHRY and CDR2 SYGVKD.

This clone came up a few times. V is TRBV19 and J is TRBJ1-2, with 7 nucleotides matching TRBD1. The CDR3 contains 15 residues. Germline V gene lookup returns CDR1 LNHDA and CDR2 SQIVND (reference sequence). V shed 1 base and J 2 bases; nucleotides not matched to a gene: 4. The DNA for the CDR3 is TGTGCCAGTAGTATAGTCGGGACAGCAAACTATGGCTACACCTTC. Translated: CASSIVGTANYGYTF. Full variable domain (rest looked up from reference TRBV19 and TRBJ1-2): DGGITQSPKYLFRKEGQNVTLSCEQNLNHDAMYWYRQDPGQGLRLIYYSQIVNDFQKGDIAEGYSVSREKKESFPLTVTSAQKNPTAFYLCASSIVGTANYGYTFGSGTRLTVV.

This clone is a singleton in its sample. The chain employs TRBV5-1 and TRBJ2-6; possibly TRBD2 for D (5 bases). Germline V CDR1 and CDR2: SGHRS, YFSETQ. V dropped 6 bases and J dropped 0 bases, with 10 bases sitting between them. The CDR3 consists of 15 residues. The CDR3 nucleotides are TGCGCCAGCACCCCGGGAATCTCTGGGGCCAACGTCCTGACTTTC. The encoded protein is CASTPGISGANVLTF.

The CDR3 nucleotides are TGTGCCAGTAGGACAACAGGGGTAGGTTCACCCCTCCACTTT. Amino acids: CASRTTGVGSPLHF. The J gene is TRBJ1-6, the V gene TRBV19; 7 nucleotides align to TRBD1. Germline V gene data show CDR1 as LNHDA and CDR2 as SQIVND (reference sequence). Trimming took 6 bases from V and 9 from J; bases not matched to a gene: 8. CDR3 length: 14 residues.

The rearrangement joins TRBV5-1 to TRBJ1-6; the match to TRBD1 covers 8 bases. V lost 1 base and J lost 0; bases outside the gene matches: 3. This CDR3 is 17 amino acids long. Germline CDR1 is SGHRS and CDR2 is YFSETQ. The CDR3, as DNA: TGCGCCAGCAGCTTGAATACAGGGGGCTCCTATAATTCACCCCTCCACTTT. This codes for CASSLNTGGSYNSPLHF.

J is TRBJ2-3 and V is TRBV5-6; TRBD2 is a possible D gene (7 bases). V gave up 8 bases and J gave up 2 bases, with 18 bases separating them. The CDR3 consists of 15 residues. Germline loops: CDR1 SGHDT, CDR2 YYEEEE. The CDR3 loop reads CASTRQRGHTDTQYF. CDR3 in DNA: TGTGCCAGTACCCGGCAGCGGGGACACACAGATACGCAGTATTTT.

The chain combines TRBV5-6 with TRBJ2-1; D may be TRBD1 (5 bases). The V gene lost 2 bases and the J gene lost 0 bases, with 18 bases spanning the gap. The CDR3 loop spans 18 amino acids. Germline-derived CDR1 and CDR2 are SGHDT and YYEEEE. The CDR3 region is CASSLVDSRKSSYNEQFF. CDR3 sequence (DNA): TGTGCCAGCAGCTTAGTAGACAGCAGGAAAAGCTCCTACAATGAGCAGTTCTTC.

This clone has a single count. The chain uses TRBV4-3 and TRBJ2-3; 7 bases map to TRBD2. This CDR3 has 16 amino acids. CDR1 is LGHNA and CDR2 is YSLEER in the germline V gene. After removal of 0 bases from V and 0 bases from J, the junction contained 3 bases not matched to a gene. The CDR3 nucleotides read TGCGCCAGCAGCCAAGAACCAGCGGGGAGCACAGATACGCAGTATTTT. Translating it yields CASSQEPAGSTDTQYF.

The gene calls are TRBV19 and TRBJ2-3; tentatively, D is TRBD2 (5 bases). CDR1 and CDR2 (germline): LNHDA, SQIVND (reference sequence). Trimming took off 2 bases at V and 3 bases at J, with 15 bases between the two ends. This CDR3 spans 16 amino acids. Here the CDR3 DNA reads TGTGCCAGTAGTATAATCCCTAGCTTCCTTACAGATACGCAGTATTTT. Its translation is CASSIIPSFLTDTQYF.

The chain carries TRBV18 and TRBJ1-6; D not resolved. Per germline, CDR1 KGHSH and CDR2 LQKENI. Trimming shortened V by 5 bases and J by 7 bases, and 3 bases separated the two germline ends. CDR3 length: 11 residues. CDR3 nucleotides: TGTGCCAGCTCAGTAAATTCACCCCTCCACTTT. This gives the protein CASSVNSPLHF.

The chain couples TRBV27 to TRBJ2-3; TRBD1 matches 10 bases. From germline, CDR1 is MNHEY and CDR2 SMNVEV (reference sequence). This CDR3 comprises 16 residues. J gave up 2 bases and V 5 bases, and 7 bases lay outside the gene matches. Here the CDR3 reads CASSPGTGAYTDTQYF. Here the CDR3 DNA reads TGTGCCAGCAGTCCGGGGACAGGGGCTTACACAGATACGCAGTATTTT.

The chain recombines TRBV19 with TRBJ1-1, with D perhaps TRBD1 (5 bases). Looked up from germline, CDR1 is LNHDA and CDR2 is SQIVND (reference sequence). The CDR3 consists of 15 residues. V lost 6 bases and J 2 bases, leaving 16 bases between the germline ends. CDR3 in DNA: TGTGCCAGTAGAGGGCTTAAGACAGCCAACACTGAAGCTTTCTTT. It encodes CASRGLKTANTEAFF.

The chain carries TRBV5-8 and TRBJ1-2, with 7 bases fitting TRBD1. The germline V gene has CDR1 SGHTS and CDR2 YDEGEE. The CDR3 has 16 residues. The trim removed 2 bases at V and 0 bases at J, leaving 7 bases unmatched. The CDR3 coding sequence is TGTGCCAGCAGCTTCGATAGGACAGGATCTAACTATGGCTACACCTTC. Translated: CASSFDRTGSNYGYTF. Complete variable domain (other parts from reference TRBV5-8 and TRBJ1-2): EAGVTQSPTHLIKTRGQQATLRCSPISGHTSVYWYQQALGLGLQFLLWYDEGEERNRGNFPPRFSGRQFPNYSSELNVNALELEDSALYLCASSFDRTGSNYGYTFGSGTRLTVV.

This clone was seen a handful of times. The CDR3 loop reads CASSEQGAGQPQHF. The CDR3 coding sequence is TGCGCCAGCAGCGAGCAGGGAGCGGGACAGCCCCAGCATTTT. The chain uses TRBV5-1 and TRBJ1-5, with D tentatively TRBD1 (5 bases). Between the trimmed V and J ends, which lost 4 bases and 7 bases, there was a span of 15 bases. The CDR3 covers 14 residues. Germline loops: CDR1 SGHRS, CDR2 YFSETQ.